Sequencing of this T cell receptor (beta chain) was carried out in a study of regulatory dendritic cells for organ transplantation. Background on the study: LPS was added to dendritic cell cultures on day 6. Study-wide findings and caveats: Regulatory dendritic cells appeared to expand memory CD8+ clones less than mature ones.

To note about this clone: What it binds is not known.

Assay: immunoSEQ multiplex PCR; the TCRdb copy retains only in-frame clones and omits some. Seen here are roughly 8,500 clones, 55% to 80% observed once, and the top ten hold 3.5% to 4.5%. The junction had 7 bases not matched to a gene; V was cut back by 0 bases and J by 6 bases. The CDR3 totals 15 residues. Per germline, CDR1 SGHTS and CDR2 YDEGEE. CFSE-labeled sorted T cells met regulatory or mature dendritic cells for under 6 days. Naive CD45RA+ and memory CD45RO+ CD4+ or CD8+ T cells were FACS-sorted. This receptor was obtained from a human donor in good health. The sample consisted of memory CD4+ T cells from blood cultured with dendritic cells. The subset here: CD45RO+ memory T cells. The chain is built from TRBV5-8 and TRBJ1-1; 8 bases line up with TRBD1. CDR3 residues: CASSLGTGRHAEAFF. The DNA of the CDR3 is TGTGCCAGCAGCTTGGGGACAGGGAGGCACGCTGAAGCTTTCTTT.